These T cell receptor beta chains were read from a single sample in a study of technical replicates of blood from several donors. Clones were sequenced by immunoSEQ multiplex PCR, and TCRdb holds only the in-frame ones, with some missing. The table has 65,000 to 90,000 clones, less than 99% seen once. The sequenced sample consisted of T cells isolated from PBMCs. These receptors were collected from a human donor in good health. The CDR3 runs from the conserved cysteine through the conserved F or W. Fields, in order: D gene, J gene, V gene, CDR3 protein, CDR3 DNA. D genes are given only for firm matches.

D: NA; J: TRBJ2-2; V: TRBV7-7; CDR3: CASSLDEGRAYTGELFF; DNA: TGTGCTAGCAGCTTAGATGAGGGAAGGGCATACACCGGGGAGCTGTTTTTT
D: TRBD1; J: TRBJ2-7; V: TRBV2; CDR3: CASILGGQGSKEQYF; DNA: TGTGCCAGCATCCTAGGGGGACAGGGGTCAAAAGAGCAGTACTTC
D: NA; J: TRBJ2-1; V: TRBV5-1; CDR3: CASSLGLGYNEQFF; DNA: TGCGCCAGCAGCTTGGGACTAGGATACAATGAGCAGTTCTTC
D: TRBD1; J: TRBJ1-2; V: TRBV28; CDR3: CASRLGQGFSGYTF; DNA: TGTGCCAGCAGGCTGGGACAGGGGTTTAGTGGCTACACCTTC
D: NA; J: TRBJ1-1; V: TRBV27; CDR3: CASRRVGTEAFF; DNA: TGTGCCAGCAGGAGGGTTGGCACTGAAGCTTTCTTT
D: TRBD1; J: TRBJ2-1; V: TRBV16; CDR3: CASSQSYRDRLDNEQFF; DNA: TGTGCCAGCAGCCAATCTTATAGGGACAGACTTGACAATGAGCAGTTCTTC
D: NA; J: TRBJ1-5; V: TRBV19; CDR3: CASTVRDWDQPQHF; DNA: TGTGCCAGTACCGTCCGGGATTGGGATCAGCCCCAGCATTTT
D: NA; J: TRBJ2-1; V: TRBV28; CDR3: CASSFYADNEQFF; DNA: TGTGCCAGCAGTTTTTATGCAGACAATGAGCAGTTCTTC
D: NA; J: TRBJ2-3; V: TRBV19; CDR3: CASSRGGGTSYTDTQYF; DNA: TGTGCCAGTAGCCGGGGTGGCGGCACAAGTTACACAGATACGCAGTATTTT
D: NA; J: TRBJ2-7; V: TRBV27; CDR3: CASSPLDSPYEQYF; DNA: TGTGCCAGCAGTCCCCTAGACAGCCCCTACGAGCAGTACTTC
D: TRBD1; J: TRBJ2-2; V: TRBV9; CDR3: CASSSSSIRTGHTGELFF; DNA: TGTGCCAGCAGCTCTTCATCTATAAGGACAGGGCACACCGGGGAGCTGTTTTTT
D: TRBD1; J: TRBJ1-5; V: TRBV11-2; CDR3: CASSQDRVGNQPQHF; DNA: TGTGCCAGCAGCCAAGACAGGGTAGGGAATCAGCCCCAGCATTTT